The present TCR beta chain was sequenced within a study of blood T cell repertoires in COVID-19. Whole-study context: Spain, Italy and the United States supplied samples that represented acute and convalescent COVID-19.

This CDR3 is built from 15 residues. Germline V CDR1 and CDR2: SGHRS, YFSETQ. Trimming at V came to 2 bases and at J to 4 bases, leaving 2 bases not matched to a gene. The repertoire was sequenced with immunoSEQ multiplex PCR; TCRdb's copy has only in-frame clones and lacks some. The table records 200,000 to 300,000 clones, 86% of them present only once. This TCR came from a woman in her sixties or seventies who had recovered from COVID-19. V usage is TRBV5-1 and J usage is TRBJ2-3, with TRBD1 identical over 12 bases. Sequencing was performed on peripheral blood. Here the CDR3 reads CASSLGTGGPDTQYF. As DNA, the CDR3 is TGCGCCAGCAGCTTAGGGACAGGGGGCCCAGATACGCAGTATTTT.